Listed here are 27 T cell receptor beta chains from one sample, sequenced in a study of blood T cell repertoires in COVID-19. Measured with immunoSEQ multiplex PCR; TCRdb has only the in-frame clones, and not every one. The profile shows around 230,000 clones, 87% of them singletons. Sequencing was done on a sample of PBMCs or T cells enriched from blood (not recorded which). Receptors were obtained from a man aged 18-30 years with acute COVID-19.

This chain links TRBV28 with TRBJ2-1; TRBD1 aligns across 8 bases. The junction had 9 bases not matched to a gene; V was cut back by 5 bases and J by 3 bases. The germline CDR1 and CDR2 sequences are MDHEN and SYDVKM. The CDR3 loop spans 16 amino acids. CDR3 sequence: CASSTMPGQVYNEQFF. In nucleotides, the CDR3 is TGTGCCAGCAGTACAATGCCGGGACAGGTCTACAATGAGCAGTTCTTC.

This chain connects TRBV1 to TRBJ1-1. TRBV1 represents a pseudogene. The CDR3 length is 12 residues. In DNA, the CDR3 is TGCACCAGCAGCCCAGCGGGGGCTGAAGCTTTCTTT. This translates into CTSSPAGAEAFF.

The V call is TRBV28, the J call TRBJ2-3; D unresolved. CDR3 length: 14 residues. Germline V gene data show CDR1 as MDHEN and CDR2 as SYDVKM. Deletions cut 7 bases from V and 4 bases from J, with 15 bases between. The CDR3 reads CASNAVLSSDTQYF. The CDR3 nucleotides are TGTGCCAGCAATGCGGTCCTTTCGTCAGATACGCAGTATTTT.

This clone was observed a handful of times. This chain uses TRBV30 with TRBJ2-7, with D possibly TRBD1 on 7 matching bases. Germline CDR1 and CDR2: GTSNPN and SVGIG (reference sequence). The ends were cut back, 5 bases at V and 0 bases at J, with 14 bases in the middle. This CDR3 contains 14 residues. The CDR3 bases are TGTGCCTGGGTGCGGCGGGACAGCTCCTACGAGCAGTACTTC. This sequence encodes CAWVRRDSSYEQYF.

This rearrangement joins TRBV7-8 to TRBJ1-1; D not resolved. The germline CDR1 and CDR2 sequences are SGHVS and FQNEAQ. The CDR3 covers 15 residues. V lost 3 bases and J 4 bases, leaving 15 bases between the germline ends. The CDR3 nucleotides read TGTGCCAGCAGCTTTGGAGGGCTCCTGGGCACTGAAGCTTTCTTT. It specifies CASSFGGLLGTEAFF.

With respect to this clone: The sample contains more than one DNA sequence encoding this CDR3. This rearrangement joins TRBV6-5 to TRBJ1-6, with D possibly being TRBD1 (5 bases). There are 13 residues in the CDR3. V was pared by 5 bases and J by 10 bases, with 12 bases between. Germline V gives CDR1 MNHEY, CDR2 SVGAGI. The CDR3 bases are TGTGCCAGCAGTAGGACGGGGGACTCACCCCTCCACTTT. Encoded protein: CASSRTGDSPLHF.

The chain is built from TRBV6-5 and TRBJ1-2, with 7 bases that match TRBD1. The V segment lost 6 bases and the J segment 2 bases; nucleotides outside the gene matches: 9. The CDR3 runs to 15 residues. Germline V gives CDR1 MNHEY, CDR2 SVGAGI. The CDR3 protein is CASSLTPGQNYGYTF. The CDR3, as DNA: TGTGCCAGCAGCCTAACTCCGGGACAGAACTATGGCTACACCTTC.

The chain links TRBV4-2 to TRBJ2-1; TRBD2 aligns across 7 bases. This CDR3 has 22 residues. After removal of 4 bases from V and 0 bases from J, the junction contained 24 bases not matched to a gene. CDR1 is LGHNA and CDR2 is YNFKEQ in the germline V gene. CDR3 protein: CASSPNSMGGGRTKSSYNEQFF. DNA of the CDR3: TGTGCCAGCAGCCCAAACTCTATGGGGGGAGGGAGGACTAAGAGCTCCTACAATGAGCAGTTCTTC.

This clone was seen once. The CDR3 DNA is TGTGCCAGCAGATTACAGGGTGTCGGGGATTCACCCCTCCACTTT. Encoded protein: CASRLQGVGDSPLHF. This chain uses TRBV2 with TRBJ1-6; possible D gene TRBD1, 6 bases. CDR3 length: 15 amino acids. The germline V and J ends were trimmed by 6 bases and 8 bases, with 17 bases remaining between them. Looked up from germline, CDR1 is SNHLY and CDR2 is FYNNEI.

The CDR3 DNA reads as TGCGCCAGCAGCGGCACAGGGGTGACTGAAGCTTTCTTT. This encodes CASSGTGVTEAFF. The genes are TRBV5-1 and TRBJ1-1; 7 nucleotides line up with TRBD1. Trimming cost V 4 bases and J 5 bases; bases outside gene matches: 5. This CDR3 is 13 amino acids long. The germline CDR1 and CDR2 sequences are SGHRS and YFSETQ.

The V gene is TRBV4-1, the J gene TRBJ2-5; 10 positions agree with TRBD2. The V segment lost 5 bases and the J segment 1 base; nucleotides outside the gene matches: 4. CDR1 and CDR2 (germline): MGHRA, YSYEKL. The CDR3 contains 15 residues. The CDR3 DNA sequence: TGCGCCAGCAGCTTAGCGGGAGGCTCCCAAGAGACCCAGTACTTC. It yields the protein CASSLAGGSQETQYF.

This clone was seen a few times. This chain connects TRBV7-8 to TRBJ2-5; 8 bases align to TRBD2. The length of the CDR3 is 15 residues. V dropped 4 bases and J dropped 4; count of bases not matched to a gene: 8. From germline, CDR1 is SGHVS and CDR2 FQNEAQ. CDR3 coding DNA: TGTGCCAGCAGCTCCCTAGGGGCGGGAGGAGAGACCCAGTACTTC. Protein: CASSSLGAGGETQYF.

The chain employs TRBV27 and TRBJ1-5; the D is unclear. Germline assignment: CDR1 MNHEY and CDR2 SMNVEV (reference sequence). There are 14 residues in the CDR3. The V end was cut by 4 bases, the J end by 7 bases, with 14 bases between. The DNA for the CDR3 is TGTGCCAGCAGTTCATCCGGGCCGGGGCAGCCCCAGCATTTT. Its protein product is CASSSSGPGQPQHF.

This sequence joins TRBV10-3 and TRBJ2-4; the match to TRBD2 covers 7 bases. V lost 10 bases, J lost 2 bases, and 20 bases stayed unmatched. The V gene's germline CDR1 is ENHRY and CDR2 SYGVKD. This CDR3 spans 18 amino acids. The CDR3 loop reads CASSGGTYETQTKNIQYF. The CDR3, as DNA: TGTGCCAGTTCCGGGGGGACCTATGAGACCCAAACCAAAAACATTCAGTACTTC.

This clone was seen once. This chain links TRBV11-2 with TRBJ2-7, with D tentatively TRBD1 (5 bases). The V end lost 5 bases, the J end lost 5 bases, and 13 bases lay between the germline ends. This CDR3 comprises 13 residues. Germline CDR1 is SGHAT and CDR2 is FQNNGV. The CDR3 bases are TGTGCCAGCAGCCGCGACAGAGCTGACGAGCAGTACTTC. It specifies CASSRDRADEQYF.

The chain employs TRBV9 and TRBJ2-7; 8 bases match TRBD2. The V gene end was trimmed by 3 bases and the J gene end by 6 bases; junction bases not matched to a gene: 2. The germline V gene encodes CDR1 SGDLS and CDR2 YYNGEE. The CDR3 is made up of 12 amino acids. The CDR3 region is CASSAAGVEQYF. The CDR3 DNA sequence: TGTGCCAGCAGCGCAGCGGGAGTCGAGCAGTACTTC. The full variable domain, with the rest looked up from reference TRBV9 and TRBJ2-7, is DSGVTQTPKHLITATGQRVTLRCSPRSGDLSVYWYQQSLDQGLQFLIQYYNGEERAKGNILERFSAQQFPDLHSELNLSSLELGDSALYFCASSAAGVEQYFGPGTRLTVT.

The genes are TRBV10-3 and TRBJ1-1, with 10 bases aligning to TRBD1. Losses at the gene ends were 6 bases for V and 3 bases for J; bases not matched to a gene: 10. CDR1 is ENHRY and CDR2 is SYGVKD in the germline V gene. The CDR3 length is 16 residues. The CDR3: CAISGRQGARDTEAFF. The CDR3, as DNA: TGTGCCATCAGCGGGAGACAGGGGGCGAGGGACACTGAAGCTTTCTTT.

In DNA form, the CDR3 reads TGTGCCAGTGCCGGGACTAGCGAGACATACGAGCAGTACTTC. Translating it yields CASAGTSETYEQYF. This chain links TRBV21-1 with TRBJ2-7; the D call TRBD2 from the table was never checked on the DNA. TRBV21-1 is recorded as a pseudogene. This CDR3 region has 14 residues.

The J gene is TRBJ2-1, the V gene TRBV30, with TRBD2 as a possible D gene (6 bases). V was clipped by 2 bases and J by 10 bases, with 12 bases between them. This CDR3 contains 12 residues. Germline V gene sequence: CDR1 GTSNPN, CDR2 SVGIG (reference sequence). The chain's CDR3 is CAWSIAASEQFF. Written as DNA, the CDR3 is TGTGCCTGGAGTATAGCGGCCTCGGAGCAGTTCTTC.

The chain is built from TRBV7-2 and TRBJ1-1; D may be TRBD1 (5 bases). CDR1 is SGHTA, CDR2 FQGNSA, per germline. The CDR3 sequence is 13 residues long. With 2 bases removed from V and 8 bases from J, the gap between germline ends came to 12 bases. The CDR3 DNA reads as TGTGCCAGCAGCTTAATGGGGGGACCCGAAGCTTTCTTT. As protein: CASSLMGGPEAFF.

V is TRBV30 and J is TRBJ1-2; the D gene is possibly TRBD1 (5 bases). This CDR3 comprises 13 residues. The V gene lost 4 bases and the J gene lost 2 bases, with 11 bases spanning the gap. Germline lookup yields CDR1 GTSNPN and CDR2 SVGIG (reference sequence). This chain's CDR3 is CAWKSGGNYGYTF. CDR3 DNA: TGTGCCTGGAAGTCCGGGGGGAACTATGGCTACACCTTC. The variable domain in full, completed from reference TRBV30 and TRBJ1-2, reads SQTIHQWPATLVQPVGSPLSLECTVEGTSNPNLYWYRQAAGRGLQLLFYSVGIGQISSEVPQNLSASRPQDRQFILSSKKLLLSDSGFYLCAWKSGGNYGYTFGSGTRLTVV.

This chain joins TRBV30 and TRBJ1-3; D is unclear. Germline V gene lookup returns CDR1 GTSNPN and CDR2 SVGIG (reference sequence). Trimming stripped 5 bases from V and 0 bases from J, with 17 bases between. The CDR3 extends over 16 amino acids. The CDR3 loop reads CAWGSTTVSSGNTIYF. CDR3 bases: TGTGCCTGGGGCTCCACCACGGTGAGCTCTGGAAACACCATATATTTT.

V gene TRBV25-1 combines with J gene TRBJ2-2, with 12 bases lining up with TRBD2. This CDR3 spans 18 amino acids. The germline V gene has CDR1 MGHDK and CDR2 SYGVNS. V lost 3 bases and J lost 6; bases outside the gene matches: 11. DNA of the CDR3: TGTGCCAGCAGTGACACCCCGACTAGCGGGAGTCCTGCCGGGGAGCTGTTTTTT. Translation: CASSDTPTSGSPAGELFF.

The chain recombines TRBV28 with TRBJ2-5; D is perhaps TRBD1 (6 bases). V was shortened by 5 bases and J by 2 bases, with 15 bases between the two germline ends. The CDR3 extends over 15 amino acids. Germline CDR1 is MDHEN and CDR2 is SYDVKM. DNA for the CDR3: TGTGCCAGCAGTCCACAGGGATCCTTTCAAGAGACCCAGTACTTC. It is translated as CASSPQGSFQETQYF.

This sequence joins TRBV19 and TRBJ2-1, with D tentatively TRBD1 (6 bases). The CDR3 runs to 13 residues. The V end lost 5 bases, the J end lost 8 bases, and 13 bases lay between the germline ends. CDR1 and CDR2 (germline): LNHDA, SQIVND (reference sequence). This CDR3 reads CASSWGHSYEQFF. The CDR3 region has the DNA TGTGCCAGTAGTTGGGGACATAGCTATGAGCAGTTCTTC.

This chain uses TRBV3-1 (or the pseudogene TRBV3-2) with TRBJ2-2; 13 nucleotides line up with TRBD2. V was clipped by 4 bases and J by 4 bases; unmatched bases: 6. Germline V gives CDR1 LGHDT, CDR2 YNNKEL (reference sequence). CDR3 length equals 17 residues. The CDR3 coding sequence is TGTGCCAGCAGCCCCAGGACTAGCGGGAGTGGCACCGGGGAGCTGTTTTTT. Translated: CASSPRTSGSGTGELFF.

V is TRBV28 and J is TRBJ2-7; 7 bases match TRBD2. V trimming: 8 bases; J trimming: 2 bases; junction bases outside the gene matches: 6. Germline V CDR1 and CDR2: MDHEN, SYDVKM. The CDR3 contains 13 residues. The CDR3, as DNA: TGTGCCAGCTGGGCTAGCGGTGCCTACGAGCAGTACTTC. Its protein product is CASWASGAYEQYF.